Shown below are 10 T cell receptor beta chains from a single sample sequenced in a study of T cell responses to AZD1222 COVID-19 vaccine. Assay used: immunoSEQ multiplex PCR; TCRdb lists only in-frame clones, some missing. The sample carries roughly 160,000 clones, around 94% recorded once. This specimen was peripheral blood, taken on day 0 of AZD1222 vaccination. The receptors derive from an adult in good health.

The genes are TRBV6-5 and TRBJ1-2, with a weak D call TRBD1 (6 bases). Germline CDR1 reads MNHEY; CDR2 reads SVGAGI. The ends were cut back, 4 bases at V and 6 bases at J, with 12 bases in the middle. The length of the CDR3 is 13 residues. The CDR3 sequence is CASSWTAVDGYTF. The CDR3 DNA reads TGTGCCAGCAGTTGGACAGCCGTGGATGGCTACACCTTC.

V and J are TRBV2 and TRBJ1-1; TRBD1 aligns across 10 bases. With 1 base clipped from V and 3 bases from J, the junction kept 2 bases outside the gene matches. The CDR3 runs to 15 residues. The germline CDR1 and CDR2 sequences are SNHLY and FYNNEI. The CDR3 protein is CASSEGGQGYTEAFF. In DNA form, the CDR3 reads TGTGCCAGCAGTGAAGGGGGACAGGGGTACACTGAAGCTTTCTTT. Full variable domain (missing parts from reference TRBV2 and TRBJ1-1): EPEVTQTPSHQVTQMGQEVILRCVPISNHLYFYWYRQILGQKVEFLVSFYNNEISEKSEIFDDQFSVERPDGSNFTLKIRSTKLEDSAMYFCASSEGGQGYTEAFFGQGTRLTVV.

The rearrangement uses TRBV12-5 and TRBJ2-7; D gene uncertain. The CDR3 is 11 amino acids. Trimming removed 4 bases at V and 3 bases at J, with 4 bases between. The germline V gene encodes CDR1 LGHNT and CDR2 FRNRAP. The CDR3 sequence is CASGYGYEQYF. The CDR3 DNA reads TGTGCTAGTGGTTACGGCTACGAGCAGTACTTC.

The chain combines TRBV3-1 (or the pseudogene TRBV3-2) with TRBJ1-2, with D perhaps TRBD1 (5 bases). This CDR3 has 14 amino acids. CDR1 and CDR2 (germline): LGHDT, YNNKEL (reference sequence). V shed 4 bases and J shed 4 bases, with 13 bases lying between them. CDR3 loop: CASSLSGAIYGYTF. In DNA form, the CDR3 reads TGTGCCAGCAGCCTATCCGGGGCAATCTATGGCTACACCTTC.

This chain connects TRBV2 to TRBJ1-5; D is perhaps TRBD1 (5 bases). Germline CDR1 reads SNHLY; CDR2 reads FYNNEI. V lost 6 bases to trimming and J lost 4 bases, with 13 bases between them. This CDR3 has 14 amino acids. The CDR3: CASRAGTQNQPQHF. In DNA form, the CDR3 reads TGTGCCAGCAGGGCCGGGACCCAAAATCAGCCCCAGCATTTT.

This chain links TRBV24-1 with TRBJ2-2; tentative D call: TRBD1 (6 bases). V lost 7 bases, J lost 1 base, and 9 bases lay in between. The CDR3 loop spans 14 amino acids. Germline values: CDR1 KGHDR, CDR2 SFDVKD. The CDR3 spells CATSRTENTGELFF. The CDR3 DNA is TGTGCCACCAGCCGGACAGAGAACACCGGGGAGCTGTTTTTT.

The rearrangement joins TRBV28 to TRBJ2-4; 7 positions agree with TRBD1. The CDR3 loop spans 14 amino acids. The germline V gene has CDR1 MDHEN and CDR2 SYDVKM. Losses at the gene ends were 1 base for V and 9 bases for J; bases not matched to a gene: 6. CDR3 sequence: CASSLSRDSGIQYF. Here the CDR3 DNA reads TGTGCCAGCAGTTTATCCCGGGACAGCGGCATTCAGTACTTC.

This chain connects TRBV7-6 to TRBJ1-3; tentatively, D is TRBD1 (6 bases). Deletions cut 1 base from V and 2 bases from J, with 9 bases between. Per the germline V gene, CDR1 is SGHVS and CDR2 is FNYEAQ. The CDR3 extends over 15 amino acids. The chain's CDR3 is CASSLGAGAGNTIYF. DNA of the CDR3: TGTGCCAGCAGCTTAGGGGCAGGGGCTGGAAACACCATATATTTT.

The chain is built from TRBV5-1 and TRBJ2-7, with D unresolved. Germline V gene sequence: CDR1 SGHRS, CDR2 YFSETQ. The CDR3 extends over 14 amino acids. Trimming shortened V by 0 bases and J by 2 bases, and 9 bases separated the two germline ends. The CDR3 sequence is CASSLAVRTYEQYF. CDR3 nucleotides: TGCGCCAGCAGCTTGGCCGTCAGAACCTACGAGCAGTACTTC. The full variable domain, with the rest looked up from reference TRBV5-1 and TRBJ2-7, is KAGVTQTPRYLIKTRGQQVTLSCSPISGHRSVSWYQQTPGQGLQFLFEYFSETQRNKGNFPGRFSGRQFSNSRSEMNVSTLELGDSALYLCASSLAVRTYEQYFGPGTRLTVT.

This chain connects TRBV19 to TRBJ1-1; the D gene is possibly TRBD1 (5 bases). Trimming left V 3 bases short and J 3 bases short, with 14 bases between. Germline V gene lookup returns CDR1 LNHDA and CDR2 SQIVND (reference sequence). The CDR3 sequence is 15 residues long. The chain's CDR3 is CASSIPQRGDTEAFF. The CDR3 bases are TGTGCCAGTAGTATCCCTCAAAGGGGAGACACTGAAGCTTTCTTT.